This TCR beta chain came from a study of shared clonotypes between healthy human individuals. Some clones are missing from TCRdb's copy, which holds only in-frame ones; the method was immunoSEQ multiplex PCR. The sample has roughly 2.1 million clones; more than 85% are singletons. The CDR3 is made up of 15 amino acids. The germline V and J ends were trimmed by 4 bases and 5 bases, with 16 bases remaining between them. The V gene's germline CDR1 is MNHNS and CDR2 SASEGT. Terminally differentiated effector memory CD45RA+ cells were excluded by CCR7 positive selection of CD45RO-negative cells. This clonotype originated in a man aged 18-30 years in good health. Some clones in this sample may be carry-over from other donors' samples. Sample: naive CD8+ T cells from PBMCs. The chain couples TRBV6-1 to TRBJ2-3, with D perhaps matching TRBD1 or TRBD2 (5 bases each). The CDR3 protein is CASSAGPYTRDTQYF. CDR3 bases: TGTGCCAGCAGTGCGGGACCTTACACGAGAGATACGCAGTATTTT.